This entry concerns a single T cell receptor beta chain. The target antigen is unknown. This entry comes from a study of PD-1 blockade in classical Hodgkin lymphoma. Regarding the study as a whole: Complete responders' diversity at baseline resembled that of newly diagnosed patients. Reported findings placed baseline TCR diversity lower in newly diagnosed patients (compared with healthy donors).

Time point meaning: cycle 4 day 1 (C4D1), after less than 7 weeks of nivolumab. Every patient was affected by relapse after autologous stem cell transplantation, while exposure to brentuximab vedotin was not uniform. TCRdb keeps only in-frame clones here, not all; method: immunoSEQ multiplex PCR. This sample yields about 39,000 clones, of which 75% to 85% are seen a single time; more than 8% belongs to the top ten. The ends were cut back, 1 base at V and 0 bases at J, with 13 bases in the middle. Germline CDR1 reads SGDLS; CDR2 reads YYNGEE. This CDR3 has 17 amino acids. This chain joins TRBV9 and TRBJ2-2; perhaps TRBD2 as D (7 bases). The origin of this receptor is a human donor with classical Hodgkin lymphoma. The source was peripheral blood mononuclear cells (PBMCs), collected before the fourth cycle of nivolumab. CDR3 nucleotide sequence: TGTGCCAGCAGCGTACGGGCGGGGGCCCCGAACACCGGGGAGCTGTTTTTT. Translation: CASSVRAGAPNTGELFF.